One T cell receptor (beta chain) is described in this entry. Its antigen is as yet unknown. Just one base apart from a much larger clone, this may be a read error. V lost 0 bases, J lost 6 bases, and 14 bases lay in between. There are 14 residues in the CDR3. Germline CDR1 reads DFQATT; CDR2 reads SNEGSKA (reference sequence). The sample originates from a study of CD8 T cells in ankylosing spondylitis. Study-level results: About 8 highly homologous variants made up a TCR beta motif, and this motif appeared characteristic of ankylosing spondylitis blood. Clones linked to disease, bearing a CD8+ phenotype, were relatively rare in peripheral blood.

Molecular-barcoded quantitative 5'-RACE produced these TCR beta libraries. TCRdb analysed the 5' RACE reads with MiXCR anew, one entry per CDR3 protein. The sample shows some 130,000 distinct CDR3 sequences, roughly 15% of them seen only once. The receptor was derived from a female donor with ankylosing spondylitis or in good health (not recorded which). The V gene is TRBV20-1, the J gene TRBJ1-1; no clear D. The sequencing sample was made of blood, either unsorted or a sorted T cell fraction (not recorded which). This CDR3 is CSARDPKAAAEAFF. CDR3 nucleotide sequence: TGCAGTGCTAGAGATCCCAAGGCTGCCGCTGAAGCTTTCTTT.